The T cell receptor (beta chain) under discussion was sequenced for a study of T-cell memory formation after mild COVID-19. Study-wide background: Clustering of TCRs was largely donor specific. General study points: Memory sampled before infection contained some responding clones, suggesting cross-reactive memory joined.

Details on this clonotype: Antigen: not known.

V was clipped by 3 bases and J by 11 bases, with 16 bases between them. The CDR3 spans 14 residues. TCRdb reprocessed the 5' RACE reads with MiXCR, giving one entry per CDR3 protein. The sample shows a few hundred thousand distinct CDR3 sequences, more than 20% of them seen only once. The rearrangement uses TRBV12-3 or TRBV12-4 and TRBJ1-4, with TRBD1 as a possible D gene (6 bases). The origin of this receptor is an adult woman who had mild COVID-19 (a few samples of this study predate the infection). Cell type and time point are not known. Material: PBMCs or a T cell subset sorted from them (not recorded which). CDR3 nucleotides: TGTGCCAGCAGTTTCGGACAGAGGACCGAGAAACTGTTTTTT. It is translated as CASSFGQRTEKLFF.